This record concerns one TCR beta chain sequence. What it binds is not known. V was pared by 3 bases and J by 3 bases, with 12 bases of the junction left unmatched. This CDR3 region has 17 residues. Germline CDR1 SGHNT, CDR2 YYREEE (reference sequence). Time point indicated: week 23, last vaccination. Mutant IDH1 20-mer peptide, at 300 ug, made up each vaccine dose, with topical imiquimod. These data belong to a study of a mutant IDH1 vaccine in newly diagnosed glioma. Study-wide results and limits: Changes to the top peripheral T cell clonotypes appeared unrelated to pseudoprogression.

Repertoires were generated with immunoSEQ multiplex PCR, while TCRdb's copy carries only in-frame clones and drops some. The data contain about 82,000 clones, around 85% of them singletons. The receptor's source is a man aged 25 to 45 with glioma. Some clones in this sample may be carry-over from other donors' samples. The V gene is TRBV5-4, the J gene TRBJ2-3, with TRBD2 identical over 8 bases. Material: PBMCs, obtained from a glioma patient whose treatment included an IDH1 peptide vaccine. In DNA form, the CDR3 reads TGTGCCAGCAGCTGGGGAATGAAGCGGGGGAGGACAGATACGCAGTATTTT. Protein product: CASSWGMKRGRTDTQYF.